This T cell receptor beta chain was found in a study of blood T cell repertoires in COVID-19 (dated by TCRdb to about 2020). Study-level background: The collaborator samples originated in the United States, Italy and Spain and spanned the acute and convalescent phases of COVID-19. The prospective study material was composed of cDNA or gDNA derived from T cells, B-cell-depleted T cells, or PBMCs. The dataset comprised deeply sampled blood TCRbeta repertoires from subjects exposed to, actively infected with, or recovered from COVID-19. The repertoires were released in a freely available public database meant as a resource for research on the immune response to SARS-CoV-2. The samples were drawn from the first 160 participants of the ongoing ImmuneRACE study and from over 950 subjects provided by 6 global collaborators. A de-identified subject ID, COVID-19 status, age in years and sex were almost always included in the sample metadata. Where available, HLA class I and class II types were obtained from metadata supplied by the sample provider rather than from assay-based typing. Overall results and qualifications from the work: The quantity of clinical and demographic metadata differed by source and by participant and was supplied without curation.

For this clone: Its antigen is unknown. The record has no base qualities; no much larger clone is one base away.

The CDR3, cysteine through phenylalanine, is 15 amino acids long. Only the CDR3 portion is preserved as DNA: 45 bases, with reading frame beginning at the first base. CDR1 and CDR2, per the germline V gene, are MNHNS and SASEGT. V and J are trimmed by 2 bases and 1 base, and the gene matches miss 3 bases of the junction. The collaborating institutions used their own protocols to collect whole blood in K2EDTA tubes. For TCRbeta analysis, collaborators shipped samples as frozen whole blood, isolated PBMCs, or DNA extracted from either of those sample types. The immunoSEQ Assay, a bias-controlled multiplex PCR, was used to amplify TCRbeta CDR3 regions from genomic DNA. Regarding the original processing steps: Within the assay, amplification of reference gene primers was used to estimate how many nucleated cells each sample contained. Sequence reads were collapsed and filtered to measure the absolute abundance of every unique TCRbeta CDR3 rearrangement. Productive Simpson clonality was computed per sample as the square root of Simpson's diversity index over productive rearrangements. TCRdb took this table from immuneACCESS and kept in-frame rearrangements with V and J called. Such tables lack part of the clones; where checked against another copy, unresolved V genes explain under half of the gap, and the rest is unexplained. From that table come the V and J calls and clone size; the DNA was used to work out D and trimming. The sample table lists approximately 61,000 clones, around four fifths of them with a count of one. In total, the top ten clones hold approximately 5% of the sample.

The chain links TRBV6-1 with TRBJ1-1, with 8 bases matching TRBD1. Source material: peripheral blood. The TCR originated in an older man with acute or convalescent COVID-19. Here is the DNA: TGTGCCAGCAGTGAACCCGGGACAGGGAACACTGAAGCTTTCTTT. This sequence encodes CASSEPGTGNTEAFF.